The following is a T cell receptor beta chain sequence with its context. Expressed TCRB transcripts were sequenced because the entire RNA isolate underwent reverse transcription. About 3.4 million reads per sample on average were obtained from naive, central memory and regulatory T cell samples. The data were produced by immunoSEQ multiplex PCR, yet TCRdb's version contains in-frame clones alone and is incomplete. There are roughly 500,000 clones in the sample; approximately 10% occur only once, and over 0.04% lies in the top ten. CDR3 length: 18 residues. The ends lost 5 bases at V and 4 bases at J; junction bases unmatched: 15. The V gene's germline CDR1 is SGHTA and CDR2 FQGNSA. The data derive from a study of beta chain features in type 1 diabetes.

Sequencing was carried out using naive CD4+ T cells from blood. The TCR sequence derives from a woman aged 18-35 years in good health. The genes are TRBV7-2 and TRBJ2-5; the match to TRBD2 covers 11 bases. This chain's CDR3 is CASSPRLLAGGNGETQYF. DNA of the CDR3: TGTGCCAGCAGCCCTCGACTCCTAGCGGGAGGCAATGGAGAGACCCAGTACTTC.